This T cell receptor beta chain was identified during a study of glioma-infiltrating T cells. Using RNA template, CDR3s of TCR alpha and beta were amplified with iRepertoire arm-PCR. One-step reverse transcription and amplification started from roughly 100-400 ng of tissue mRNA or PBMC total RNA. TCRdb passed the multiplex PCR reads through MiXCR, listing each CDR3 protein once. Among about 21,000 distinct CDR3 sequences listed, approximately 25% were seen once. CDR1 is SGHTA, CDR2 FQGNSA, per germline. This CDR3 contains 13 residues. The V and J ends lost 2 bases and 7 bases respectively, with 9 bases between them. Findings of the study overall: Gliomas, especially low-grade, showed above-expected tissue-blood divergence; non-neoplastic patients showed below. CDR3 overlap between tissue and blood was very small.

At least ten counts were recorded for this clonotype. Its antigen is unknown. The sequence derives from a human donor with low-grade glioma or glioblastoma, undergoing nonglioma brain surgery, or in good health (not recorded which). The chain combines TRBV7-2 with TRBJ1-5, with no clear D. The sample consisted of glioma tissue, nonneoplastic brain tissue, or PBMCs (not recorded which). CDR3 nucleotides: TGTGCCAGCAGCTTAAGCGGGGTGCAGCCCCAGCATTTT. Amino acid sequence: CASSLSGVQPQHF. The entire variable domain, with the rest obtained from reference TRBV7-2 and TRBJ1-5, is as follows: GAGVSQSPSNKVTEKGKDVELRCDPISGHTALYWYRQSLGQGLEFLIYFQGNSAPDKSGLPSDRFSAERTGGSVSTLTIQRTQQEDSAVYLCASSLSGVQPQHFGDGTRLSIL.